These 4 T cell receptor beta chains originate from one sample sequenced in a study of response to subunit inactivated influenza vaccine. TCRdb called the RT-PCR reads again in MiXCR, with one record for every CDR3 protein. This table holds roughly 700,000 distinct CDR3 sequences, approximately 14% found once. The specimen was PBMCs from blood, collected roughly 2 weeks before vaccination. The source is a man between 45 and 60 years old who received an inactivated influenza vaccine.

CDR3 protein: CASGSDRVRGYTF. The DNA of the CDR3 is TGTGCTAGTGGTTCGGACAGGGTGCGGGGCTACACCTTC. The rearrangement links TRBV12-5 to TRBJ1-2; 8 bases are a match to TRBD1. With 4 bases clipped from V and 8 bases from J, the junction kept 6 bases outside the gene matches. The CDR3 consists of 13 residues. Germline lookup yields CDR1 LGHNT and CDR2 FRNRAP.

In this sample, this clonotype turned up many times. The genes are TRBV2 and TRBJ1-1; a weak D match, TRBD1 (5 bases). CDR3 length equals 15 residues. CDR1 and CDR2 from the germline V gene are SNHLY and FYNNEI. V was cut by 5 bases and J by 0 bases, with 13 bases left in between. The CDR3 nucleotides read TGTGCCAGCAGTTCCAGGGAGTCGGTGAACACTGAAGCTTTCTTT. Translating it yields CASSSRESVNTEAFF.

The table lists this clonotype with a few counts. The V gene is TRBV28, the J gene TRBJ2-2, with TRBD2 identical over 14 bases. Germline V gene lookup returns CDR1 MDHEN and CDR2 SYDVKM. J gave up 5 bases and V 6 bases, and 17 bases lay outside the gene matches. The CDR3 sequence is 20 residues long. The CDR3 region has the DNA TGTGCCAGCAGATCTCCCGTTTGGAGGGGACTAGCGGGAGTTACCGGGGAGCTGTTTTTT. It specifies CASRSPVWRGLAGVTGELFF.

This clonotype occurred a few times. The chain combines TRBV6-5 with TRBJ2-1, with 14 bases matching TRBD2. Germline V lookup: CDR1 MNHEY, CDR2 SVGAGI. This CDR3 comprises 15 residues. V shed 2 bases, J shed 9 bases, and the junction held 3 bases outside the gene matches. CDR3 sequence reads: CASSYRLAGGLEQFF. As DNA, the CDR3 is TGTGCCAGCAGTTACCGACTAGCGGGGGGGCTTGAGCAGTTCTTC.